This T cell receptor (beta chain) was sequenced in a study of blood T cell repertoires in COVID-19 (TCRdb year 2020). As for the study more broadly: Samples from collaborators originated in the United States, Italy and Spain and spanned both the acute and convalescent phases of COVID-19. Samples came from the ongoing ImmuneRACE study (first 160 participants) plus 1,254 subjects from 6 global collaborators. Nearly every sample came with metadata listing a de-identified subject ID, COVID-19 status, age in years and sex. Where available, HLA class I and class II types were obtained from metadata supplied by the sample provider rather than from assay-based typing. The material from the prospective study consisted of cDNA or gDNA derived from T cells, B-cell-depleted T cells, or PBMCs. The repertoires were released in a freely available public database meant as a resource for research on the immune response to SARS-CoV-2. Deeply sampled blood TCRbeta repertoires from subjects exposed to, actively infected with, or recovered from COVID-19 were included in the dataset. The research as a whole found: How much clinical and demographic metadata was included differed by source and by participant, and the metadata was provided uncurated.

In the prospective study, participants were roughly 18 to 90 years old, resided in approximately 22 geographic areas of the United States, and were enrolled through a virtual design. In the prospective study, cohorts were assigned on the basis of participant-reported clinical history obtained from a screening survey and a study questionnaire. Recovered participants in ImmuneRACE Cohort 3 were defined by two consecutive negative NP/OP PCR tests, clearance by a healthcare professional, or resolution of symptoms. In the prospective study, mobile phlebotomists collected whole blood, serum and a nasopharyngeal or oropharyngeal swab from each participant. Prospective study participants could optionally give additional blood draws and questionnaires over an approximately 2-month period. Blood samples from the prospective study were shipped frozen or at room temperature prior to DNA extraction. The immunoSEQ Assay, a bias-controlled multiplex PCR, was used to amplify TCRbeta CDR3 regions from genomic DNA. On the study's bioinformatics: Nucleated cell counts per sample were estimated from amplification of reference gene primers within the assay. To quantify the absolute abundance of each unique TCRbeta CDR3 rearrangement, sequence reads were collapsed and filtered. For each sample, productive Simpson clonality was calculated as the square root of Simpson's diversity index over productive rearrangements. What TCRdb holds here is the immuneACCESS table cut down to in-frame rearrangements. Part of the clones is not present; checked against another copy, under half of the missing clones reflect an unresolved V gene, and the others are unexplained. Clone size and V and J calls were adopted from that table, with D and trimming inferred from the DNA. The table for this sample lists about 270,000 clones; roughly nine tenths of them were counted only once. Over 2% of the sample rests with the top ten.

V is cut by 0 bases and J by 4 bases, and the space between the germline ends is 10 bases. As encoded in the germline V gene (reference sequence), CDR1 is LGHDT while CDR2 is YNNKEL. Taken from cysteine to phenylalanine, the CDR3 has 15 residues. Of all the DNA, just the CDR3 is kept, 45 bases in frame from base 1. In the case of this clone: What this receptor recognizes is not known. It has no much larger one-base neighbor in the sample; base qualities were not kept.

This receptor chain uses TRBV3-1 (or the pseudogene TRBV3-2) and TRBJ2-1, with the D gene too uncertain to name. Sequencing was done on a sample of PBMCs or T cells enriched from blood (not recorded which). The clonotype originates from a woman between 18 and 29 years old who had recovered from COVID-19. For the CDR3, the sequence is CASSQDYLEYNEQFF. The nucleotide sequence is given as TGTGCCAGCAGCCAAGATTACTTAGAATACAATGAGCAGTTCTTC.